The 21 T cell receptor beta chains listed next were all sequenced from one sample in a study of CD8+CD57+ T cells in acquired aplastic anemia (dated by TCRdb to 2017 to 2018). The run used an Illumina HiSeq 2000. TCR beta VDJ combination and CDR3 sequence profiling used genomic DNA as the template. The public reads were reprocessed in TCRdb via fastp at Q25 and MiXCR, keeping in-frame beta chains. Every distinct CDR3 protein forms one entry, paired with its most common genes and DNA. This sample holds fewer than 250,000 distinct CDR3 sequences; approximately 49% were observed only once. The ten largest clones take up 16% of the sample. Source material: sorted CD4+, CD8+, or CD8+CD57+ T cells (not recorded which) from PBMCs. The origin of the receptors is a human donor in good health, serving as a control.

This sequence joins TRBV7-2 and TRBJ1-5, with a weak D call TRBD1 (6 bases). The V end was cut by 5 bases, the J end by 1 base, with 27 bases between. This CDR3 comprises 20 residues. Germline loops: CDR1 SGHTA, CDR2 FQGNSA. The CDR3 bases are TGTGCCAGCAGCCAACGGGAGGGGGGGGGGGGGGGCGTGAGCAATCAGCCCCAGCATTTT. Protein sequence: CASSQREGGGGGVSNQPQHF. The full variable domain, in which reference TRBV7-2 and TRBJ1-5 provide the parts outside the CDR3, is GAGVSQSPSNKVTEKGKDVELRCDPISGHTALYWYRQSLGQGLEFLIYFQGNSAPDKSGLPSDRFSAERTGGSVSTLTIQRTQQEDSAVYLCASSQREGGGGGVSNQPQHFGDGTRLSIL.

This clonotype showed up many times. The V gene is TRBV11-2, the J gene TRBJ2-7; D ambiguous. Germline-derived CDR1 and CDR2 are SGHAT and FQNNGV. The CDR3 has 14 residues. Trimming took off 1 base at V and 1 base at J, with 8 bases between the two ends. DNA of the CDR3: TGTGCCAGCAGCTTAGCGGGCCAGTCCTACGAGCAGTACTTC. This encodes CASSLAGQSYEQYF.

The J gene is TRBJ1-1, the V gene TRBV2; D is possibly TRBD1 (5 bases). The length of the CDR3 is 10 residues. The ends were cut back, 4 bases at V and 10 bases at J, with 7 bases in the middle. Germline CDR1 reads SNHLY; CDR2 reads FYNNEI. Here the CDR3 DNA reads TGTGCCAGCAGTGTTCAGGGAGCTTTCTTT. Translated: CASSVQGAFF.

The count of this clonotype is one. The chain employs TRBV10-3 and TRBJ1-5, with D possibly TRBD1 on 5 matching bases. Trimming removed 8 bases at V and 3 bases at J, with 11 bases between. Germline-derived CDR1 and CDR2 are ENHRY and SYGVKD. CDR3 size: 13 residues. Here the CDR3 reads CAIGHPINQPQHF. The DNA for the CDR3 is TGTGCCATCGGACACCCAATCAATCAGCCCCAGCATTTT.

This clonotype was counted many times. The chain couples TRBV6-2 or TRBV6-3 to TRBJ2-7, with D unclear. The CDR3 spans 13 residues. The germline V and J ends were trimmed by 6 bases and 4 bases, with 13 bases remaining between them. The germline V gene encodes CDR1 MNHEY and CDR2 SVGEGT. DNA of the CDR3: TGTGCCAGCAGCCACATAACCATTTACGAGCAGTACTTC. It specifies CASSHITIYEQYF.

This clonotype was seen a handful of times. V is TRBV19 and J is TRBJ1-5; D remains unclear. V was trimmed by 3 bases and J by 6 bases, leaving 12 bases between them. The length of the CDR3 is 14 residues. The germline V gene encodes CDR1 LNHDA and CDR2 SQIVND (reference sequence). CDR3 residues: CASSIYAGGQPQHF. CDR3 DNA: TGTGCCAGTAGTATTTATGCAGGAGGTCAGCCCCAGCATTTT.

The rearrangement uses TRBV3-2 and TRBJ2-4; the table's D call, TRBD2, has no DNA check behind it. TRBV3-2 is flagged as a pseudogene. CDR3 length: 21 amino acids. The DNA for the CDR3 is TGTGCCAGCAGCAAAAATGGACTCAGGGGATCAAAGATACTAGCCAAAAACATTCAGTACTTC. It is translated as CASSKNGLRGSKILAKNIQYF.

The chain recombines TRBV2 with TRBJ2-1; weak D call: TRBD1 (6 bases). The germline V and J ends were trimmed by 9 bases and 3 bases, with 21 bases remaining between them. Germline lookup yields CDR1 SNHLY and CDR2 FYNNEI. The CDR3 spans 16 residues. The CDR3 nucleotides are TGTGCCAGTAGATTACAGGGAAATGGGGTCTACAATGAGCAGTTCTTC. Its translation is CASRLQGNGVYNEQFF.

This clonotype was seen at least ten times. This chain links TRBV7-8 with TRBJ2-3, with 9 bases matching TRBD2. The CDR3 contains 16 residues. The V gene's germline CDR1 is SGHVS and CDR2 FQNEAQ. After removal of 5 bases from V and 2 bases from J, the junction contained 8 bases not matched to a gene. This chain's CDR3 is CASSPGGLANTDTQYF. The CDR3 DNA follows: TGTGCCAGCAGCCCGGGGGGACTAGCAAACACAGATACGCAGTATTTT.

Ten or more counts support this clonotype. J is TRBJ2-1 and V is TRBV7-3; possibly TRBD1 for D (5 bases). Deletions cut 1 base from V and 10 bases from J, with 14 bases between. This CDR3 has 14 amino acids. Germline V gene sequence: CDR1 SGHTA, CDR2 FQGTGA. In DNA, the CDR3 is TGTGCCAGCAGCTTAAGGGGTCAGGGCTACGAGCAGTTCTTC. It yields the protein CASSLRGQGYEQFF.

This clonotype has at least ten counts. This CDR3 reads CASSLEILRARGYTF. Here the CDR3 DNA reads TGTGCCAGCAGCTTAGAAATTCTGAGGGCGCGGGGCTACACCTTC. The J gene is TRBJ1-2, the V gene TRBV7-9; D uncertain. The CDR3 covers 15 residues. The V gene's germline CDR1 is SEHNR and CDR2 FQNEAQ (reference sequence). Deletions cut 1 base from V and 8 bases from J, with 17 bases between.

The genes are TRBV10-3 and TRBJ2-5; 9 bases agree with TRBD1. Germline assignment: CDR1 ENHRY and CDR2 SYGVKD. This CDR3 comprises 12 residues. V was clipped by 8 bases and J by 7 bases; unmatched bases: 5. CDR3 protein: CAIGTGRGTQYF. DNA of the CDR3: TGTGCCATCGGGACAGGGAGGGGGACCCAGTACTTC.

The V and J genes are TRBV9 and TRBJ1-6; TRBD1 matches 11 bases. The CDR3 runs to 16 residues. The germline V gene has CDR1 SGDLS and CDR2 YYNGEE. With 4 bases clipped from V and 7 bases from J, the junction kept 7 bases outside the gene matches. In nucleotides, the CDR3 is TGTGCCAGCAGCACCCGGACAGGGGGCGGAAATTCACCCCTCCACTTT. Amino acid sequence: CASSTRTGGGNSPLHF.

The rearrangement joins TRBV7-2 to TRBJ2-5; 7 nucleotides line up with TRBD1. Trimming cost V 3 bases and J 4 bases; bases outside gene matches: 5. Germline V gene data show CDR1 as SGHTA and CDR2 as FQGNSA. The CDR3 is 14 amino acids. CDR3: CASSLGTVGETQYF. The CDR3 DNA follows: TGTGCCAGCAGCTTGGGGACAGTCGGAGAGACCCAGTACTTC.

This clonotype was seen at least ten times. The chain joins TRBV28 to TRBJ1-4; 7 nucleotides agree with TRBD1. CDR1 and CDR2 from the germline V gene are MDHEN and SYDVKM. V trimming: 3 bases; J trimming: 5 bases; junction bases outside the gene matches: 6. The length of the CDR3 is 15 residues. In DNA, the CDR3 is TGTGCCAGCAGTTTCGCGGACAGGCAGAATGAAAAACTGTTTTTT. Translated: CASSFADRQNEKLFF.

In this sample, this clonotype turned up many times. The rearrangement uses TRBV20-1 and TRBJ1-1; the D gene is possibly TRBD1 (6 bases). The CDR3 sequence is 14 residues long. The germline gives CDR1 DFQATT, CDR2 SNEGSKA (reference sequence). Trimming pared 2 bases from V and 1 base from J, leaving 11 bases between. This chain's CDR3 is CSARHRVGNTEAFF. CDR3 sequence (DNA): TGCAGTGCTAGACACAGGGTGGGGAACACTGAAGCTTTCTTT.

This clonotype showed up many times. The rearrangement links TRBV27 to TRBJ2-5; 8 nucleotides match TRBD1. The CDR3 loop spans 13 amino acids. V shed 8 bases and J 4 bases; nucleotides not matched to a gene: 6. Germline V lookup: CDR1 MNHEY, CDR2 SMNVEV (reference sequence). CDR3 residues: CASQSGQAETQYF. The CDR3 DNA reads TGTGCCAGCCAATCGGGACAGGCAGAGACCCAGTACTTC.

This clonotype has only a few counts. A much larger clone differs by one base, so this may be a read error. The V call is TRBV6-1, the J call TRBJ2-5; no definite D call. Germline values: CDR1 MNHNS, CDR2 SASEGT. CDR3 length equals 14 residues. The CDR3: CASCLGQAHETQCF. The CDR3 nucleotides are TGTGCCAGCTGCTTGGGCCAGGCACATGAGACCCAGTGCTTC.

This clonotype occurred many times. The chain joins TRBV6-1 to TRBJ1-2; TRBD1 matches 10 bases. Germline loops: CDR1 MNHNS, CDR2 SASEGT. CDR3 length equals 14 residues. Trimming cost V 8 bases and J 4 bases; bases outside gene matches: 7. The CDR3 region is CASQTGGVGYGYTF. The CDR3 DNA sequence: TGTGCCAGCCAGACAGGGGGCGTAGGCTATGGCTACACCTTC.

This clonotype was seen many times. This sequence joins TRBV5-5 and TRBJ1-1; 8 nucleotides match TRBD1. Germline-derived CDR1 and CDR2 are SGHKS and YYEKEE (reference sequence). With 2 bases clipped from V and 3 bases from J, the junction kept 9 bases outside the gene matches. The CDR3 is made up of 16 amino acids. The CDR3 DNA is TGTGCCAGCAGCTTCGCAGGGGGCAGGGAGTACACTGAAGCTTTCTTT. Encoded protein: CASSFAGGREYTEAFF.

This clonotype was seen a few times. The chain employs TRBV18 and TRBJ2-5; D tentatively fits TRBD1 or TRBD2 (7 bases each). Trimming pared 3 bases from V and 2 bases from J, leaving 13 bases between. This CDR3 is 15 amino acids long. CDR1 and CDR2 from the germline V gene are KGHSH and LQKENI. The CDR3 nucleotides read TGTGCCAGCTCACCCGCGGGGGACAGACAAGAGACCCAGTACTTC. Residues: CASSPAGDRQETQYF.